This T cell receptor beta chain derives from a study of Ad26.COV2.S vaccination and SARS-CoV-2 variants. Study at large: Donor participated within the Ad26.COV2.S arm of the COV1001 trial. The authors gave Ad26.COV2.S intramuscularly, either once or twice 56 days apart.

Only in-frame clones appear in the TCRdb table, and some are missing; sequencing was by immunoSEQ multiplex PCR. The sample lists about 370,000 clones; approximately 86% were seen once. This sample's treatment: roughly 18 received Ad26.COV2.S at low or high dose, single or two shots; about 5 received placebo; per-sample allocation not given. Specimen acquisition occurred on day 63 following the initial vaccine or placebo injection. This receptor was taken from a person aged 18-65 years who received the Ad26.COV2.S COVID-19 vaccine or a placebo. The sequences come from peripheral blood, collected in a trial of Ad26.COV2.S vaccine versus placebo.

The CDR3 is CASSLPTAPYGYTF. The CDR3 bases are TGTGCCAGCAGCTTACCGACAGCCCCCTATGGCTACACCTTC. This chain connects TRBV5-4 to TRBJ1-2, with D perhaps TRBD1 (5 bases). Germline CDR1 is SGHNT and CDR2 is YYREEE (reference sequence). This CDR3 is 14 amino acids long. The germline V and J ends were trimmed by 2 bases and 4 bases, with 12 bases remaining between them.